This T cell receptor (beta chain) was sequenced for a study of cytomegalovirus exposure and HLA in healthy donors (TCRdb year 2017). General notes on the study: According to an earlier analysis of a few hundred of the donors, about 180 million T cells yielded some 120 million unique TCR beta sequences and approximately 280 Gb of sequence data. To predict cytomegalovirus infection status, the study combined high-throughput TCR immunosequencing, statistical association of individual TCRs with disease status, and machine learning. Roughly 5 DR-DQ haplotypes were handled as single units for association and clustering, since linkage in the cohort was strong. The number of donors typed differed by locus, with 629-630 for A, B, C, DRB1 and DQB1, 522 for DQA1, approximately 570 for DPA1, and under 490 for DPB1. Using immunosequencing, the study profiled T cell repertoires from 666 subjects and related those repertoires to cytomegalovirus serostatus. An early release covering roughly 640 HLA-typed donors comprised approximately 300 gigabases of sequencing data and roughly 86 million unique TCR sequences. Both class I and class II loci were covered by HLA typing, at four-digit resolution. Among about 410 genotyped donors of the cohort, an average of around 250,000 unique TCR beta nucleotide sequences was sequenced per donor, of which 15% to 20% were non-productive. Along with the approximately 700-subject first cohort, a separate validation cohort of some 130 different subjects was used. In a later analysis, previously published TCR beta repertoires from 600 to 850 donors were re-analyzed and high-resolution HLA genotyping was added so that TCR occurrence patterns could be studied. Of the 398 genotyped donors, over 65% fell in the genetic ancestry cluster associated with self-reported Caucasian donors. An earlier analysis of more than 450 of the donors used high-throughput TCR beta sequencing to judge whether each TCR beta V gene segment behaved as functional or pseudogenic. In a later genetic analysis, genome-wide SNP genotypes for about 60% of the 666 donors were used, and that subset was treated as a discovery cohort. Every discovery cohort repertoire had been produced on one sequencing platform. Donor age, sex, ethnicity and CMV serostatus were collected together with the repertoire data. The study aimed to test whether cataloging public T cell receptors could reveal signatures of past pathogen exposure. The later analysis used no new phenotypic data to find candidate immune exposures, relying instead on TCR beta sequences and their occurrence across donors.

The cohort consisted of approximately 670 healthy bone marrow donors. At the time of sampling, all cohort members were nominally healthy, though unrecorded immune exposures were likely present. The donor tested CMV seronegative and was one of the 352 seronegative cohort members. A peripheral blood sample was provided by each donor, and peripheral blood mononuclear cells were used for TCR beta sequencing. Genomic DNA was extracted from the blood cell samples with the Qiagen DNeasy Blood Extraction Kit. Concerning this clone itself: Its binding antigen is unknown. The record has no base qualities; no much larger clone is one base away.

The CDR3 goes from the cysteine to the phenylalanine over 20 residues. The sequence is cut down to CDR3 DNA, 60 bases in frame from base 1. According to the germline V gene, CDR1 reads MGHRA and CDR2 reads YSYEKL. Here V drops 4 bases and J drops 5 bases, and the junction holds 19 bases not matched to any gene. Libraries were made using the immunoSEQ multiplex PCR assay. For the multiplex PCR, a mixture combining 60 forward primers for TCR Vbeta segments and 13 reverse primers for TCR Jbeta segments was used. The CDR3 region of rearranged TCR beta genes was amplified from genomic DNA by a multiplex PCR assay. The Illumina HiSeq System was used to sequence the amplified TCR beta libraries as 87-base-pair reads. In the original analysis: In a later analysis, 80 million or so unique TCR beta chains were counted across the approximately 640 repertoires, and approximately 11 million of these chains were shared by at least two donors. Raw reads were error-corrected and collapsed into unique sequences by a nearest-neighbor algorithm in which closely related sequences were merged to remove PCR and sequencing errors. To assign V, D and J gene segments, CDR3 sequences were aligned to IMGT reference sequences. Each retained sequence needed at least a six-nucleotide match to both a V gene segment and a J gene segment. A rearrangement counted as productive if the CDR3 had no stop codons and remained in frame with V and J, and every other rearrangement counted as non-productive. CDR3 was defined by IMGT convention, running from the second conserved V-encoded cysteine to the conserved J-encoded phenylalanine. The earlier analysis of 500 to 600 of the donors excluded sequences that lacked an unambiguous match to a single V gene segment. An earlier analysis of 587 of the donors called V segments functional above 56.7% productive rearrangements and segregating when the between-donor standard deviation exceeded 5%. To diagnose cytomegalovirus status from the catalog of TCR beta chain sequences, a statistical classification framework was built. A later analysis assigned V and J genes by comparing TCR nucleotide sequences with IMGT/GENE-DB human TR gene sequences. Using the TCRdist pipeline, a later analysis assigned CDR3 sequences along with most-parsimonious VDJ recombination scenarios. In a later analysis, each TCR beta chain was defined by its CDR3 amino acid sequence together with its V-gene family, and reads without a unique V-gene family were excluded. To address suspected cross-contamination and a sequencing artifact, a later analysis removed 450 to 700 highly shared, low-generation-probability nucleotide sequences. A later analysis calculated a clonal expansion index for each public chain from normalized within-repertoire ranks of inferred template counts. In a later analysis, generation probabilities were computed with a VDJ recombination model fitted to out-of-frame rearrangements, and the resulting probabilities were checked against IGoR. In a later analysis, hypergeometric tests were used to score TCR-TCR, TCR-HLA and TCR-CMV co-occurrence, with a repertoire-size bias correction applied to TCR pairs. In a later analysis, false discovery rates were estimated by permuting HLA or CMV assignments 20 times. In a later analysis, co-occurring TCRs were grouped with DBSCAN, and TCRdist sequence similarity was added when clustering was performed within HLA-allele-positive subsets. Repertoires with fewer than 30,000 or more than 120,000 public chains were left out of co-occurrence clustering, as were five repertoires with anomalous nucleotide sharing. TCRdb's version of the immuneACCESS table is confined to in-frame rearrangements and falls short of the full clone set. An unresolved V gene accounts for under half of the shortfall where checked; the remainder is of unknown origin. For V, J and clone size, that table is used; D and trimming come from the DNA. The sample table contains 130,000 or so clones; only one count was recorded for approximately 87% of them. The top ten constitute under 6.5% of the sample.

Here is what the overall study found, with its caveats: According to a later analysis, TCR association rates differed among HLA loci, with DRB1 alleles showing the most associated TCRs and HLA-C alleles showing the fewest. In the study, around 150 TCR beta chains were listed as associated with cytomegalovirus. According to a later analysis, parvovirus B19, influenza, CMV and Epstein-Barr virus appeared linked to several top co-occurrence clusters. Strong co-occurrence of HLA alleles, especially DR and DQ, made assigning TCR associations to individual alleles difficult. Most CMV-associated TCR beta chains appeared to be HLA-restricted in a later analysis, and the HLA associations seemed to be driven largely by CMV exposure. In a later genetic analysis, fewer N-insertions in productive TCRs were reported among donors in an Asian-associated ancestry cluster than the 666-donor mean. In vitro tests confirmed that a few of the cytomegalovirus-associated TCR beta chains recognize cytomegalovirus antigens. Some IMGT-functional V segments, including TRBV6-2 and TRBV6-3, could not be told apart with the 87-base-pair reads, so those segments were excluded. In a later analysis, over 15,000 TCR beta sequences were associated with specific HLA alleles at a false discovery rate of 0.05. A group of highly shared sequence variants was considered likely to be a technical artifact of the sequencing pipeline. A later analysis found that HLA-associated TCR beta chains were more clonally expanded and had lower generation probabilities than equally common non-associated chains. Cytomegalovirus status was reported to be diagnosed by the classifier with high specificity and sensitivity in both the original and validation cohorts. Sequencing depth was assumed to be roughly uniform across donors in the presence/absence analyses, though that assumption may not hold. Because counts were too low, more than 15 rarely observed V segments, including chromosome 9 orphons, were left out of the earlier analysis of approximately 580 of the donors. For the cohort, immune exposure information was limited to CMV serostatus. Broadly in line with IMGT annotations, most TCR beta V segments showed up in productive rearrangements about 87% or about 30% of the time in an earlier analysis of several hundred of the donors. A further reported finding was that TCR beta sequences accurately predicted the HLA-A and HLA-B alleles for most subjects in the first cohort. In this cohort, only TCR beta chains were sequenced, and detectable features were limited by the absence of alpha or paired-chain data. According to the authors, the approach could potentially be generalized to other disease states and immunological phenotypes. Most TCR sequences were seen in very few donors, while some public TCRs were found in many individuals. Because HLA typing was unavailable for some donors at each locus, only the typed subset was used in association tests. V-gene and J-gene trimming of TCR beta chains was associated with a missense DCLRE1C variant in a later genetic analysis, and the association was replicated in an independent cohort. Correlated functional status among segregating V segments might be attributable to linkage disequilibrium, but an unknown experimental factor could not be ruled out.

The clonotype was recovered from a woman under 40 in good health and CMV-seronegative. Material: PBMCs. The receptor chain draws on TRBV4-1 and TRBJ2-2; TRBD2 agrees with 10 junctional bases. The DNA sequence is TGCGCCAGCAGCCCGGGGAGGCTAGCGGGAGATATTATCAGGACCGGGGAGCTGTTTTTT. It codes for CASSPGRLAGDIIRTGELFF.